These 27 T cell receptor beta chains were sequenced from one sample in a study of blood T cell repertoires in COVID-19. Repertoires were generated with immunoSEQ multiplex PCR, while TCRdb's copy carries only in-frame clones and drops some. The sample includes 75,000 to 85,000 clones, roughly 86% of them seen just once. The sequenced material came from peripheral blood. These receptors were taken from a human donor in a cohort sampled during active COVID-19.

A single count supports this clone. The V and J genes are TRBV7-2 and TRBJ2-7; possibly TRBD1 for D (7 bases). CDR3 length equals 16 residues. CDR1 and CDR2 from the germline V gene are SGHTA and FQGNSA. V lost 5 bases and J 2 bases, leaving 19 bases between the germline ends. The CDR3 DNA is TGTGCCAGCAGCGAAGGGGCGGGACAGACCACCTACGAGCAGTACTTC. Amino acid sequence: CASSEGAGQTTYEQYF.

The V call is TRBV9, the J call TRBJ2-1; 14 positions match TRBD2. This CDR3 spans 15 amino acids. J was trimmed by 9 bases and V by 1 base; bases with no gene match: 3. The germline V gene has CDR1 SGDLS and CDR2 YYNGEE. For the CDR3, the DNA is TGTGCCAGCAGCGTACGGACTAGCGGGGGGCCTGAGCAGTTCTTC. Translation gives CASSVRTSGGPEQFF.

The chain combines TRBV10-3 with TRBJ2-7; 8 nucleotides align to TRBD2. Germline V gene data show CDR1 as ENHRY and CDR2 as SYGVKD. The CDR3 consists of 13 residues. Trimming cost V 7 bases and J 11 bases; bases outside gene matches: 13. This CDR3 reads CAIIGTSGGPKYF. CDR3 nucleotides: TGTGCCATCATAGGTACCAGCGGGGGCCCAAAGTACTTC.

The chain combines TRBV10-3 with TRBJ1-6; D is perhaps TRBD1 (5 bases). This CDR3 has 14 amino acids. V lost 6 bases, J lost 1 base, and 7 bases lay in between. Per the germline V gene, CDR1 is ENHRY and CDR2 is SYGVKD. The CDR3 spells CAIRDISYNSPLHF. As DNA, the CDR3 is TGTGCCATCAGGGACATTTCCTATAATTCACCCCTCCACTTT.

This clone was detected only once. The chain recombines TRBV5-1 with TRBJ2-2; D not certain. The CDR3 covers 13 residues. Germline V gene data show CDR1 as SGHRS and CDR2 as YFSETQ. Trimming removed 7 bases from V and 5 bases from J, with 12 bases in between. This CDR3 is CASEPGPTGELFF. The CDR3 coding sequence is TGCGCCAGCGAGCCTGGGCCAACCGGGGAGCTGTTTTTT.

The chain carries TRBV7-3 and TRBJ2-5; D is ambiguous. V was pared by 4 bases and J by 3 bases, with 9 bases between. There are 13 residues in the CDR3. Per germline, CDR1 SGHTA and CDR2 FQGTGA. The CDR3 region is CASSYSVKETQYF. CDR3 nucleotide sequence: TGTGCCAGCAGCTACTCGGTAAAAGAGACCCAGTACTTC.

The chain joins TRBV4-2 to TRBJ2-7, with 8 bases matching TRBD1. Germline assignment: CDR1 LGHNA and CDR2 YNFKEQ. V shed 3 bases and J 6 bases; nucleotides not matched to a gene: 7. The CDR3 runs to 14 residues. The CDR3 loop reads CASSQGQAPIEQYF. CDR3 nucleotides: TGTGCCAGCAGCCAGGGACAGGCACCTATCGAGCAGTACTTC.

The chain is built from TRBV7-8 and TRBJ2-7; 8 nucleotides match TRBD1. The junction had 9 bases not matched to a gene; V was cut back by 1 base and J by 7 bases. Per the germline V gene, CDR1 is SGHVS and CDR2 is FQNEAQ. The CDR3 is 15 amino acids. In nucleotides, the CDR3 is TGTGCCAGCAGCTTAGTAGCCCAGGGGGCGGGGGAGCAGTACTTC. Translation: CASSLVAQGAGEQYF. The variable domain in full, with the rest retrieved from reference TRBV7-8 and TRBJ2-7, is GAGVSQSPRYKVAKRGQDVALRCDPISGHVSLFWYQQALGQGPEFLTYFQNEAQLDKSGLPSDRFFAERPEGSVSTLKIQRTQQEDSAVYLCASSLVAQGAGEQYFGPGTRLTVT.

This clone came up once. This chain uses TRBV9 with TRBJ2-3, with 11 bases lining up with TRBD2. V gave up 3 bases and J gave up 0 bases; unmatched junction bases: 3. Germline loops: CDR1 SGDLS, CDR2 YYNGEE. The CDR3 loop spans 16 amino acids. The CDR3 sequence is CASSAIAGGSTDTQYF. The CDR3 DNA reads TGTGCCAGCAGCGCCATAGCGGGGGGGAGCACAGATACGCAGTATTTT. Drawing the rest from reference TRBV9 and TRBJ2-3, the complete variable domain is DSGVTQTPKHLITATGQRVTLRCSPRSGDLSVYWYQQSLDQGLQFLIQYYNGEERAKGNILERFSAQQFPDLHSELNLSSLELGDSALYFCASSAIAGGSTDTQYFGPGTRLTVL.

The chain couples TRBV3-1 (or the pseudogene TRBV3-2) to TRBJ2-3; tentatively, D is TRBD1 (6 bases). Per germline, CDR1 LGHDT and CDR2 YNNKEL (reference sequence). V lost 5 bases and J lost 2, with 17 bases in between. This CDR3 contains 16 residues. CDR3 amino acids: CASSARDTLPTDTQYF. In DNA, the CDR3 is TGTGCCAGCAGCGCCCGGGACACTCTACCCACAGATACGCAGTATTTT.

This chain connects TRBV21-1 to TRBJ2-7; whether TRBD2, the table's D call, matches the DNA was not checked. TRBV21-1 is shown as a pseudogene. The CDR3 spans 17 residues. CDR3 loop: CASSFKVGGGGLYEQYF. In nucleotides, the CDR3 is TGTGCCAGCAGCTTCAAAGTCGGTGGCGGGGGGTTGTACGAGCAGTACTTC.

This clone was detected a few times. The chain's CDR3 is CASSPGGNTGELFF. The CDR3 bases are TGTGCCAGCAGTCCAGGGGGCAACACCGGGGAGCTGTTTTTT. The rearrangement uses TRBV11-1 and TRBJ2-2; TRBD1 matches at 8 bases. CDR3 length equals 14 residues. In germline, CDR1 is SGHAT, CDR2 FQDESV (reference sequence). The V and J ends lost 6 bases and 2 bases, in that order; junction bases with no gene match: 2.

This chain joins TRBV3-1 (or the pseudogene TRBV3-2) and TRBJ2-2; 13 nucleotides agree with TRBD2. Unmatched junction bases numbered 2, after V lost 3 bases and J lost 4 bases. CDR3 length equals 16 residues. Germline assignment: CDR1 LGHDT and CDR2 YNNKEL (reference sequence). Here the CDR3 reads CASSHGLAGVTGELFF. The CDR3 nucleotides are TGTGCCAGCAGCCATGGACTAGCGGGGGTCACCGGGGAGCTGTTTTTT.

The CDR3 loop reads CASSVVGRRVSADYNEQFF. CDR3 DNA sequence: TGTGCCAGCAGCGTAGTGGGCCGGAGGGTCAGCGCTGACTACAATGAGCAGTTCTTC. This chain connects TRBV9 to TRBJ2-1; TRBD2 is a possible D gene (6 bases). The CDR3 spans 19 residues. The germline V gene encodes CDR1 SGDLS and CDR2 YYNGEE. Trimming took 0 bases from V and 3 from J, leaving 22 bases between them.

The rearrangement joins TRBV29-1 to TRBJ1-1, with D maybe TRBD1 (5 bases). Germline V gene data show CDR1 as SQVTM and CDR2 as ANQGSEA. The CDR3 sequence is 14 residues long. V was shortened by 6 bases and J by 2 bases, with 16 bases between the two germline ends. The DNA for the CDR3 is TGCAGCGTCTTCCAACCGACAGACAACACTGAAGCTTTCTTT. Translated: CSVFQPTDNTEAFF.

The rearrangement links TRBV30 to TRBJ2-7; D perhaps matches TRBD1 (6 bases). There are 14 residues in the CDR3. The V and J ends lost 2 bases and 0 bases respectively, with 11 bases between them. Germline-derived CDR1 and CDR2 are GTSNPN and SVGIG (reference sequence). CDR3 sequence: CAWSRTVSSYEQYF. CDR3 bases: TGTGCCTGGAGTAGGACAGTTAGCTCCTACGAGCAGTACTTC.

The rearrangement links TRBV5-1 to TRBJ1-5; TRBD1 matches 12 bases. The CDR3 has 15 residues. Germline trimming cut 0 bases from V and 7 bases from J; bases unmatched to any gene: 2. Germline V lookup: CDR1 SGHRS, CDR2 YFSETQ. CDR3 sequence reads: CASSLEGTGGQPQHF. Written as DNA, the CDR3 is TGCGCCAGCAGCTTGGAAGGGACAGGGGGCCAGCCCCAGCATTTT.

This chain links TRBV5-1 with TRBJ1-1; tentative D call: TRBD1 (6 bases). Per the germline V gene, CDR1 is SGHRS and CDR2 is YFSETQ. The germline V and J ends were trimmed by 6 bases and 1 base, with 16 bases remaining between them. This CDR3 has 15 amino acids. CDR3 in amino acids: CASTPRGAENTEAFF. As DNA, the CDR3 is TGCGCCAGCACCCCGCGGGGGGCAGAGAACACTGAAGCTTTCTTT.

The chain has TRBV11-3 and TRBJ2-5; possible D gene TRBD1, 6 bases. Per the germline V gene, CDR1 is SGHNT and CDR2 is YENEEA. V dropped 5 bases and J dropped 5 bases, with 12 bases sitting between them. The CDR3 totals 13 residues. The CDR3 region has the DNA TGTGCCAGCAGCAAACAGGGATCGGAGACCCAGTACTTC. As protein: CASSKQGSETQYF.

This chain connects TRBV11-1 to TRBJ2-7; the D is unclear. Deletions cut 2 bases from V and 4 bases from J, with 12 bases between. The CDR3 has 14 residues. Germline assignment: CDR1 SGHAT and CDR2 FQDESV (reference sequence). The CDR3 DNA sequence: TGTGCCAGCAGCTTATCATCGCGGCTTTACGAGCAGTACTTC. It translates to CASSLSSRLYEQYF.

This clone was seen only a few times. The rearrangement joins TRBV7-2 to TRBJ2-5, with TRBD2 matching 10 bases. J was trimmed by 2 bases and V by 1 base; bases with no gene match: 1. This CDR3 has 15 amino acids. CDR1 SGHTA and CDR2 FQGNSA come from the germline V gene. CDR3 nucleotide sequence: TGTGCCAGCAGCTTAGGAGCGGGGGGGCAAGAGACCCAGTACTTC. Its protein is CASSLGAGGQETQYF. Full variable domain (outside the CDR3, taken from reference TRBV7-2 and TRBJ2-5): GAGVSQSPSNKVTEKGKDVELRCDPISGHTALYWYRQSLGQGLEFLIYFQGNSAPDKSGLPSDRFSAERTGGSVSTLTIQRTQQEDSAVYLCASSLGAGGQETQYFGPGTRLLVL.

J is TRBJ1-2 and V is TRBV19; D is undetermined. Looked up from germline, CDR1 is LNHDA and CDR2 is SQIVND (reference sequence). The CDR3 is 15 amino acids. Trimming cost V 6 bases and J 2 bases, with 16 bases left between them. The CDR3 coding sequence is TGTGCCAGTAGAGATACGGGGTTATTAAACTATGGCTACACCTTC. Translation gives CASRDTGLLNYGYTF.

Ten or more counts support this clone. The CDR3 DNA follows: TGTGCCAGTAGTAGGGCAGCCGGATCCTACGAGCAGTACTTC. It specifies CASSRAAGSYEQYF. The V and J genes are TRBV19 and TRBJ2-7; D call uncertain. Trimming stripped 4 bases from V and 1 base from J, with 11 bases between. CDR3 length: 14 residues. Germline CDR1 reads LNHDA; CDR2 reads SQIVND (reference sequence).

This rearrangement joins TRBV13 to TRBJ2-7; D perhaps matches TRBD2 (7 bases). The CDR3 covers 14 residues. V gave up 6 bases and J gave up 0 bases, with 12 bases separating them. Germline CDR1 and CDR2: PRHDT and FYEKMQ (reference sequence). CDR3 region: CASRRGGFSYEQYF. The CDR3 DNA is TGTGCCAGCAGGAGGGGGGGTTTCTCCTACGAGCAGTACTTC.

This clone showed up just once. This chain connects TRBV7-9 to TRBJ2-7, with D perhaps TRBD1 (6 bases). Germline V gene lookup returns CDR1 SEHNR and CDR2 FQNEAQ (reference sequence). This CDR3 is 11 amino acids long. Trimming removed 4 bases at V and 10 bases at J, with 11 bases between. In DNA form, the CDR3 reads TGTGCCAGCAGCTCCCGGGACACCCAGTACTTC. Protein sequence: CASSSRDTQYF. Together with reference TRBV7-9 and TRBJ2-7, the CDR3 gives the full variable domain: DTGVSQNPRHKITKRGQNVTFRCDPISEHNRLYWYRQTLGQGPEFLTYFQNEAQLEKSRLLSDRFSAERPKGSFSTLEIQRTEQGDSAMYLCASSSRDTQYFGPGTRLTVT.

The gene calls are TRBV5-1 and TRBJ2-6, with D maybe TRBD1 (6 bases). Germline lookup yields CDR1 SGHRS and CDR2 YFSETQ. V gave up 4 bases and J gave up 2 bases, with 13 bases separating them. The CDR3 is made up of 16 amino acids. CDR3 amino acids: CASSDRDTAGANVLTF. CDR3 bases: TGCGCCAGCAGCGACCGGGACACCGCTGGGGCCAACGTCCTGACTTTC.

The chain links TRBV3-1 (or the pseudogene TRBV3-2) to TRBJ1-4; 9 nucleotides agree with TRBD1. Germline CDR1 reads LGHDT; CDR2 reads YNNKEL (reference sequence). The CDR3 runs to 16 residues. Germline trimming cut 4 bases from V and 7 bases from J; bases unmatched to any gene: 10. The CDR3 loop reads CASSLRSPGQGEKLFF. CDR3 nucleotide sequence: TGTGCCAGCAGCCTAAGATCCCCGGGACAGGGTGAAAAACTGTTTTTT.